This TCR beta chain derives from a study of T cell responses to AZD1222 COVID-19 vaccine. As for this clone: No antigen is known for it.

The V and J ends lost 5 bases and 9 bases respectively, with 13 bases between them. From germline, CDR1 is KGHDR and CDR2 SFDVKD. The CDR3 runs 13 residues. Study-wide results and caveats: Vaccine-associated CD4 TCRs ranged over spike, dominating at 160-218 and 743-854. Without day 14 samples, only post-peak T cell repertoires were studied.

Assay used: immunoSEQ multiplex PCR; TCRdb lists only in-frame clones, some missing. This table holds around 110,000 clones, around 90% found once. This TCR came from an adult in good health. Sequenced material: peripheral blood, taken on day 0 of AZD1222 vaccination. V and J are TRBV24-1 and TRBJ2-1, with D unclear. This CDR3 is CATSGSFSAEQFF. CDR3 sequence (DNA): TGTGCCACCAGTGGGTCCTTTTCCGCTGAGCAGTTCTTC.